The T cell receptor beta chain under discussion was sequenced for a study of cytomegalovirus exposure and HLA in healthy donors. With regard to this clone: Its antigen is currently unknown.

Study-wide points: Roughly uniform sequencing depth across donors was assumed, possibly incorrectly.

PCR employed 60 Vbeta and 13 Jbeta primers. Libraries were prepared by immunoSEQ multiplex PCR; TCRdb keeps only in-frame clonotypes and omits some of them. The sample has 120,000 to 150,000 clones; around 65% are singletons. V shed 4 bases, J shed 4 bases, and the junction held 6 bases outside the gene matches. Germline V CDR1 and CDR2: SNHLY, FYNNEI. This CDR3 region has 15 residues. This chain links TRBV2 with TRBJ2-7; 11 bases are shared with TRBD2. Sequenced material: PBMCs. This clonotype originated in a woman in her thirties in good health and CMV-seropositive. CDR3 residues: CASSVAGGLRYEQYF. In nucleotides, the CDR3 is TGTGCCAGCAGTGTAGCGGGAGGGTTAAGGTACGAGCAGTACTTC. The full variable domain, with the rest looked up from reference TRBV2 and TRBJ2-7, is EPEVTQTPSHQVTQMGQEVILRCVPISNHLYFYWYRQILGQKVEFLVSFYNNEISEKSEIFDDQFSVERPDGSNFTLKIRSTKLEDSAMYFCASSVAGGLRYEQYFGPGTRLTVT.